The 21 T cell receptor beta chains presented below share a single source sample, sequenced in a study of OX40 agonist ivuxolimab in advanced cancers. The library was built by means of the immunoSEQ multiplex PCR assay. Drawn from immuneACCESS, this table holds only the in-frame rearrangements with V and J called that TCRdb kept. Clones are partly lost; checked studies trace under half to an unresolved V gene and leave the rest unexplained. The sample records about 59,000 clones, approximately 89% of which are singletons. The top ten constitute 5% to 6% of the sample. This specimen consisted of CD4+ or CD8+ T cells sorted from blood, obtained in a trial of the OX40 agonist ivuxolimab. These receptors all come from an adult with an advanced solid tumor such as melanoma, head and neck, liver or kidney cancer.

The chain couples TRBV7-2 to TRBJ1-5, with D tentatively TRBD1 (6 bases). Between the trimmed V and J ends, which lost 1 base and 2 bases, there was a span of 12 bases. CDR1 is SGHTA and CDR2 is FQGNSA in the germline V gene. The CDR3 runs to 16 residues. The CDR3, as DNA: TGTGCCAGCAGCTTAGTGGGGGCGGGGGGCAATCAGCCCCAGCATTTT. Its translation: CASSLVGAGGNQPQHF.

The V call is TRBV19, the J call TRBJ2-5, with TRBD1 matching over 7 bases. The length of the CDR3 is 14 residues. Germline CDR1 and CDR2: LNHDA and SQIVND (reference sequence). The J segment lost 7 bases and the V segment lost 1 base, leaving 6 bases of the junction unmatched. CDR3 sequence reads: CASSIGQGLGTQYF. The DNA of the CDR3 is TGTGCCAGTAGTATAGGACAGGGTTTGGGGACCCAGTACTTC.

The chain links TRBV5-6 to TRBJ2-4; D gene uncertain. Per the germline V gene, CDR1 is SGHDT and CDR2 is YYEEEE. The CDR3 is made up of 15 amino acids. Trimming removed 3 bases at V and 1 base at J, with 11 bases between. The CDR3 DNA follows: TGTGCCAGCAGCTCCTCGGGCTTGGCCAAAAACATTCAGTACTTC. Translating gives CASSSSGLAKNIQYF.

The chain carries TRBV11-1 and TRBJ2-1; the D gene could be TRBD1 or TRBD2 (5 bases each). Germline loops: CDR1 SGHAT, CDR2 FQDESV (reference sequence). Deletions cut 7 bases from V and 0 bases from J, with 13 bases between. This CDR3 region has 15 residues. The CDR3 here is CASKQGVDSYNEQFF. CDR3 nucleotide sequence: TGTGCCAGCAAGCAGGGAGTGGACTCCTACAATGAGCAGTTCTTC.

This sequence joins TRBV10-3 and TRBJ2-3, with D maybe TRBD1 (5 bases). Trimming shortened V by 3 bases and J by 6 bases, and 22 bases separated the two germline ends. Germline V gene lookup returns CDR1 ENHRY and CDR2 SYGVKD. The CDR3 has 17 amino acids. CDR3 sequence reads: CAISDLLVRGQGDTQYF. CDR3 bases: TGTGCCATCAGTGACCTCCTAGTAAGGGGTCAAGGTGATACGCAGTATTTT.

The chain is built from TRBV19 and TRBJ1-2; no definite D call. Germline loops: CDR1 LNHDA, CDR2 SQIVND (reference sequence). Trimming removed 8 bases from V and 0 bases from J, with 4 bases in between. The CDR3 has 11 amino acids. CDR3 nucleotides: TGTGCCAGTGGGGCTAACTATGGCTACACCTTC. Translating it yields CASGANYGYTF. Together with reference TRBV19 and TRBJ1-2, the CDR3 gives the full variable domain: DGGITQSPKYLFRKEGQNVTLSCEQNLNHDAMYWYRQDPGQGLRLIYYSQIVNDFQKGDIAEGYSVSREKKESFPLTVTSAQKNPTAFYLCASGANYGYTFGSGTRLTVV.

This chain connects TRBV7-2 to TRBJ2-5; D possibly corresponds to TRBD1 (5 bases). In germline, CDR1 is SGHTA, CDR2 FQGNSA. V lost 3 bases to trimming and J lost 2 bases, with 13 bases between them. This CDR3 is 15 amino acids long. The chain's CDR3 is CASSLNLGVQETQYF. CDR3 in DNA: TGTGCCAGCAGCTTGAATTTAGGGGTACAAGAGACCCAGTACTTC.

The chain carries TRBV5-1 and TRBJ2-7; perhaps TRBD1 as D (5 bases). V was pared by 0 bases and J by 2 bases, with 9 bases between. This CDR3 contains 14 residues. The germline CDR1 and CDR2 sequences are SGHRS and YFSETQ. CDR3 bases: TGCGCCAGCAGCTTGGATGGACAAACCTACGAGCAGTACTTC. Protein sequence: CASSLDGQTYEQYF. Variable domain in full (rest from reference TRBV5-1 and TRBJ2-7): KAGVTQTPRYLIKTRGQQVTLSCSPISGHRSVSWYQQTPGQGLQFLFEYFSETQRNKGNFPGRFSGRQFSNSRSEMNVSTLELGDSALYLCASSLDGQTYEQYFGPGTRLTVT.

V usage is TRBV5-1 and J usage is TRBJ2-1; 8 bases align to TRBD2. Germline CDR1 reads SGHRS; CDR2 reads YFSETQ. The J segment lost 5 bases and the V segment lost 3 bases, leaving 4 bases of the junction unmatched. The CDR3 totals 14 residues. The CDR3 loop reads CASSSGRGNNEQFF. The DNA of the CDR3 is TGCGCCAGCAGCTCCGGGAGGGGGAACAATGAGCAGTTCTTC. The complete variable domain, with remaining parts taken from reference TRBV5-1 and TRBJ2-1, reads KAGVTQTPRYLIKTRGQQVTLSCSPISGHRSVSWYQQTPGQGLQFLFEYFSETQRNKGNFPGRFSGRQFSNSRSEMNVSTLELGDSALYLCASSSGRGNNEQFFGPGTRLTVL.

J is TRBJ1-2 and V is TRBV6-5; the D gene is possibly TRBD1 (6 bases). In germline, CDR1 is MNHEY, CDR2 SVGAGI. Trimming shortened V by 6 bases and J by 1 base, and 15 bases separated the two germline ends. CDR3 size: 15 residues. The CDR3 protein is CASREQGEFNYGYTF. CDR3 DNA sequence: TGTGCCAGCAGGGAACAGGGAGAATTTAACTATGGCTACACCTTC.

V gene TRBV4-2 combines with J gene TRBJ1-1, with D unclear. The CDR3 runs 13 residues. CDR1 is LGHNA and CDR2 is YNFKEQ in the germline V gene. V shed 2 bases and J shed 4 bases, with 8 bases lying between them. The CDR3 region is CASSQQVSTEAFF. The CDR3 nucleotides read TGTGCCAGCAGCCAACAGGTTAGCACTGAAGCTTTCTTT.

V usage is TRBV11-2 and J usage is TRBJ1-1; 7 bases fit TRBD1. Germline V gene sequence: CDR1 SGHAT, CDR2 FQNNGV. V was pared by 2 bases and J by 0 bases, with 6 bases of the junction left unmatched. CDR3 size: 16 residues. The CDR3 spells CASSLSLRGLNTEAFF. In nucleotides, the CDR3 is TGTGCCAGCAGCTTAAGTTTGAGGGGGCTGAACACTGAAGCTTTCTTT.

This clone came up once. CDR3 bases: TGTGCCAGCCGGACTAGCGGCTCCTACGAGCAGTACTTC. It yields the protein CASRTSGSYEQYF. The rearrangement joins TRBV6-5 to TRBJ2-7; 10 bases are shared with TRBD2. Unmatched junction bases numbered 1, after V lost 8 bases and J lost 0 bases. The germline V gene encodes CDR1 MNHEY and CDR2 SVGAGI. The CDR3 totals 13 residues.

This chain connects TRBV5-8 to TRBJ1-6; the D gene is possibly TRBD1 (5 bases). Per germline, CDR1 SGHTS and CDR2 YDEGEE. This CDR3 spans 15 amino acids. Trimming took 0 bases from V and 7 from J, leaving 11 bases between them. In nucleotides, the CDR3 is TGTGCCAGCAGCTTGGCCGGGACGGTGAATTCACCCCTCCACTTT. The encoded protein is CASSLAGTVNSPLHF.

This chain links TRBV7-9 with TRBJ2-2; 10 bases line up with TRBD1. Trimming took 1 base from V and 4 from J; bases not matched to a gene: 12. Germline CDR1 SEHNR, CDR2 FQNEAQ (reference sequence). The CDR3 is made up of 19 amino acids. In DNA, the CDR3 is TGTGCCAGCAGCTTAGGTGGTTGGGGACAGGGGTCGGCCACCGGGGAGCTGTTTTTT. Translation: CASSLGGWGQGSATGELFF. Based on the CDR3 plus reference TRBV7-9 and TRBJ2-2, the full variable domain is DTGVSQNPRHKITKRGQNVTFRCDPISEHNRLYWYRQTLGQGPEFLTYFQNEAQLEKSRLLSDRFSAERPKGSFSTLEIQRTEQGDSAMYLCASSLGGWGQGSATGELFFGEGSRLTVL.

This rearrangement joins TRBV18 to TRBJ2-5; D possibly corresponds to TRBD1 (5 bases). CDR1 is KGHSH and CDR2 is LQKENI in the germline V gene. This CDR3 has 14 amino acids. The germline V and J ends were trimmed by 4 bases and 3 bases, with 12 bases remaining between them. CDR3: CASSHGQPEETQYF. In DNA, the CDR3 is TGTGCCAGCTCACACGGACAACCCGAAGAGACCCAGTACTTC.

The V and J genes are TRBV5-1 and TRBJ2-3, with a tentative D call TRBD1 (8 bases). CDR3 length equals 13 residues. Germline V gene data show CDR1 as SGHRS and CDR2 as YFSETQ. Trimming stripped 5 bases from V and 13 bases from J, with 20 bases between. The CDR3 DNA is TGCGCCAGCAGGGACAGGGCTGCGGGGGTTGAGTATTTT. As protein: CASRDRAAGVEYF.

The chain carries TRBV10-3 and TRBJ2-3; TRBD1 might be the D (6 bases). The germline CDR1 and CDR2 sequences are ENHRY and SYGVKD. The V gene lost 10 bases and the J gene lost 2 bases, with 19 bases spanning the gap. This CDR3 is 15 amino acids long. The CDR3 sequence is CATYPSGQITDTQYF. Here the CDR3 DNA reads TGTGCCACTTACCCTTCCGGACAGATCACAGATACGCAGTATTTT.

V gene TRBV11-3 combines with J gene TRBJ1-1; D is uncertain. The CDR3 spans 12 residues. V shed 3 bases and J shed 5 bases, with 7 bases lying between them. Germline CDR1 SGHNT, CDR2 YENEEA. DNA for the CDR3: TGTGCCAGCAGCTTCAAGGGTACTGAAGCTTTCTTT. As protein: CASSFKGTEAFF.

V and J are TRBV9 and TRBJ1-6; D unclear. This CDR3 is built from 15 residues. Germline V gives CDR1 SGDLS, CDR2 YYNGEE. V was pared by 0 bases and J by 6 bases, with 10 bases between. CDR3 in amino acids: CASSVGVYGNSPLHF. In DNA form, the CDR3 reads TGTGCCAGCAGCGTAGGGGTGTATGGTAATTCACCCCTCCACTTT. The full variable domain, completed using reference TRBV9 and TRBJ1-6, is DSGVTQTPKHLITATGQRVTLRCSPRSGDLSVYWYQQSLDQGLQFLIQYYNGEERAKGNILERFSAQQFPDLHSELNLSSLELGDSALYFCASSVGVYGNSPLHFGNGTRLTVT.

V gene TRBV18 combines with J gene TRBJ2-7, with D possibly TRBD2 on 6 matching bases. CDR3 length equals 13 residues. The germline V and J ends were trimmed by 5 bases and 7 bases, with 15 bases remaining between them. The germline V gene has CDR1 KGHSH and CDR2 LQKENI. CDR3 coding DNA: TGTGCCAGCTCAAACCCCAAGGGAGGAGAGCAGTACTTC. As protein: CASSNPKGGEQYF.